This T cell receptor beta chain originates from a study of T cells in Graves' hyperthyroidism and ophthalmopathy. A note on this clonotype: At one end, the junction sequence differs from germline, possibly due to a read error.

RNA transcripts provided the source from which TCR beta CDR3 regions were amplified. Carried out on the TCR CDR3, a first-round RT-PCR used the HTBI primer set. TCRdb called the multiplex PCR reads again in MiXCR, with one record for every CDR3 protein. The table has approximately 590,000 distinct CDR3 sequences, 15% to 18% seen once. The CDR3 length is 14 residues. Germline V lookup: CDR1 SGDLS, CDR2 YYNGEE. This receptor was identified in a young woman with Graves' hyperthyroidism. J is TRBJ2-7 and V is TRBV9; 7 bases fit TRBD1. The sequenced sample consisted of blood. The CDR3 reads CASGVGQDSYEQYF. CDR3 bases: TGTGCCAGCGGCGTCGGACAGGACTCCTACGAGCAGTACTTC.